The entry below describes one TCR beta chain. Its cognate antigen is unknown. The split of CD4+ cells yielded CD45RA+ naive and CD45RA-negative memory subsets. These data come from a study of shared clonotypes between healthy human individuals. V shed 2 bases and J shed 7 bases, with 14 bases lying between them. The CDR3 runs 14 residues. Germline lookup yields CDR1 GTSNPN and CDR2 SVGIG (reference sequence). Produced via immunoSEQ multiplex PCR; TCRdb's table is partial and in-frame only. This table has about 1 million clones, roughly 70% appearing once. Study-level findings and limits: With a few donors compared, 5% to 5.5% of naive CD4 clonotypes were shared. Shared clonotypes across all four donors exceeded non-shared ones in generation probability. Incompleteness in sorted-subset sequencing, despite large depth, was shown by rarefaction.

Sequencing was performed on memory CD4+ T cells sorted from blood. The sample's subset: CD45RA-negative fraction. The chain carries TRBV30 and TRBJ1-4; D might be TRBD1 (5 bases). This TCR was sampled from a man aged 18 to 30 in good health. CDR3 sequence: CAWSPWGGTEKLFF. DNA of the CDR3: TGTGCCTGGAGTCCGTGGGGGGGGACTGAAAAACTGTTTTTT.